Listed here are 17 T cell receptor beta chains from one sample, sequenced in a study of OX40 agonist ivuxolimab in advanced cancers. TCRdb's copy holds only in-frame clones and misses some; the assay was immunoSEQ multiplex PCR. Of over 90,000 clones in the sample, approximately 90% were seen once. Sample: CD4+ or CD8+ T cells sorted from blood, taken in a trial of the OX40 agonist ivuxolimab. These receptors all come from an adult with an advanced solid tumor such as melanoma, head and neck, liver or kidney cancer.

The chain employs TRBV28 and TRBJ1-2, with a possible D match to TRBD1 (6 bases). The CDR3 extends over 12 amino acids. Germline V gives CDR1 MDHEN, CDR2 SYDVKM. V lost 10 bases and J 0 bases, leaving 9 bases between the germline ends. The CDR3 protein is CATGQTNYGYTF. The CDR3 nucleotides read TGTGCCACCGGACAGACTAACTATGGCTACACCTTC.

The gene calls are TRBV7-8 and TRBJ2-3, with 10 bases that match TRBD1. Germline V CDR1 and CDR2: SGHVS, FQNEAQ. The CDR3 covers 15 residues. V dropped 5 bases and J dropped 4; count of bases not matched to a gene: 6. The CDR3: CASSLDRGGSDTQYF. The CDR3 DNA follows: TGTGCCAGCAGCCTGGACAGGGGGGGATCAGATACGCAGTATTTT.

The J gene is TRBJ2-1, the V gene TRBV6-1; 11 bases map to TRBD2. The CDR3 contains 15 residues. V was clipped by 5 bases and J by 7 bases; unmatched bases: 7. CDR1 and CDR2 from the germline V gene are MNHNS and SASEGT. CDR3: CASSLAGGRWNEQFF. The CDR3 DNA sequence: TGTGCCAGCAGTTTAGCGGGAGGGCGGTGGAATGAGCAGTTCTTC.

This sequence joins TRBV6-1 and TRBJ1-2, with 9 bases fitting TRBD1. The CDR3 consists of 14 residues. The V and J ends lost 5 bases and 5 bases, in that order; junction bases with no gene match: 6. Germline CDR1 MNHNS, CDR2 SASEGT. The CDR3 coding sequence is TGTGCCAGCAGTAGGGACAGGGAAAGGTATGGCTACACCTTC. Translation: CASSRDRERYGYTF.

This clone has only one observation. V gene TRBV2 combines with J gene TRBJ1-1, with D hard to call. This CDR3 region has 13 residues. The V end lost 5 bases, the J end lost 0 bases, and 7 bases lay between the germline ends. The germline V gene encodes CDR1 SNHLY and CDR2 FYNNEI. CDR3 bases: TGTGCCAGCAGTCCTACAGTGAACACTGAAGCTTTCTTT. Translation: CASSPTVNTEAFF.

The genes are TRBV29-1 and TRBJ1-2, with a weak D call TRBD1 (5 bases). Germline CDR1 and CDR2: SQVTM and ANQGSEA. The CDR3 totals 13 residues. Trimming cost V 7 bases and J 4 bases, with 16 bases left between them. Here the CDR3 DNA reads TGCAGCGCCGGGGGTGGGCGCAGCTATGGCTACACCTTC. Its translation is CSAGGGRSYGYTF.

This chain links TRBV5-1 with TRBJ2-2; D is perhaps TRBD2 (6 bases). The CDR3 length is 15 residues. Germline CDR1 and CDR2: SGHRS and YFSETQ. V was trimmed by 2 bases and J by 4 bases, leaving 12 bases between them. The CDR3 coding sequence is TGCGCCAGCAGCTTAGTGGGAGGCCCCACCGGGGAGCTGTTTTTT. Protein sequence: CASSLVGGPTGELFF.

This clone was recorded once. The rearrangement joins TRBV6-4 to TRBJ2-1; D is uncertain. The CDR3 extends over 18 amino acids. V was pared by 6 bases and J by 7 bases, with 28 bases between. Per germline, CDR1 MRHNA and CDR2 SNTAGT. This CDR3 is CASRRAHLGTKRWNEQFF. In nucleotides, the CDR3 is TGTGCCAGCAGGCGTGCCCATCTTGGAACAAAACGCTGGAATGAGCAGTTCTTC.

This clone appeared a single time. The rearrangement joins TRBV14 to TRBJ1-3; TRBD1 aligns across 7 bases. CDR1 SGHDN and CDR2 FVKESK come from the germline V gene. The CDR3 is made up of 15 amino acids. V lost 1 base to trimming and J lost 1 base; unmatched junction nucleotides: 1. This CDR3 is CASSQAQGSGNTIYF. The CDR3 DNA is TGTGCCAGCAGCCAAGCACAGGGGTCTGGAAACACCATATATTTT.

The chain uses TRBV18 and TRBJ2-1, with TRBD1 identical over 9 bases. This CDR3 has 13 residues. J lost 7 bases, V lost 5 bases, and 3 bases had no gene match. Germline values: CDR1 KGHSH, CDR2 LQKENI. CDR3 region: CASSKTGGNEQFF. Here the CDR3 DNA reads TGTGCCAGCTCAAAGACAGGGGGGAATGAGCAGTTCTTC.

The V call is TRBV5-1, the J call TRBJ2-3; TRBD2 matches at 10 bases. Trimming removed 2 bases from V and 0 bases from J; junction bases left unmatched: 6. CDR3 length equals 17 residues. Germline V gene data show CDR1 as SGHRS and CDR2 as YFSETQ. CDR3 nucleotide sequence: TGCGCCAGCAGCTTCTCTAGCGGGGGCCCGAGCACAGATACGCAGTATTTT. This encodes CASSFSSGGPSTDTQYF. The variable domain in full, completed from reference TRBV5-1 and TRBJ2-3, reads KAGVTQTPRYLIKTRGQQVTLSCSPISGHRSVSWYQQTPGQGLQFLFEYFSETQRNKGNFPGRFSGRQFSNSRSEMNVSTLELGDSALYLCASSFSSGGPSTDTQYFGPGTRLTVL.

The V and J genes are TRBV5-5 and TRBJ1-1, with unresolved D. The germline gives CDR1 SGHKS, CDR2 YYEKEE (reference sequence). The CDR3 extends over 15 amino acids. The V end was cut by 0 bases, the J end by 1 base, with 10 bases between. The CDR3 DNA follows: TGTGCCAGCAGCTTGGTATATTGGGAGAACACTGAAGCTTTCTTT. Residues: CASSLVYWENTEAFF.

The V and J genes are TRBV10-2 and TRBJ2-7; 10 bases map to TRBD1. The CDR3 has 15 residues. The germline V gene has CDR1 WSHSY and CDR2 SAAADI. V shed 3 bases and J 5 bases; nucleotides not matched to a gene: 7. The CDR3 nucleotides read TGCGCCAGCAGTGACCGACAGGGGGCAATACACGAGCAGTACTTC. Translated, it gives CASSDRQGAIHEQYF.

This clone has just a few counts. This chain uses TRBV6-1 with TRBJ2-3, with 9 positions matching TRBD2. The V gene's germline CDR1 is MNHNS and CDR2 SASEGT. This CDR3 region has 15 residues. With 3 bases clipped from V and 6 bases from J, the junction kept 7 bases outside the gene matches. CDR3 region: CASSDSGSAGDTQYF. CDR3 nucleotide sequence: TGTGCCAGCAGTGATAGCGGGAGTGCAGGGGATACGCAGTATTTT.

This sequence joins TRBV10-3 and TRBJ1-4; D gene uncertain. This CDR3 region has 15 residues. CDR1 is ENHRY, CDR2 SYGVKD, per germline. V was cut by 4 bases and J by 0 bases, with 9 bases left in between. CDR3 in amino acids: CAISGRPPTNEKLFF. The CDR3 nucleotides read TGTGCCATCAGTGGGAGACCCCCAACTAATGAAAAACTGTTTTTT.

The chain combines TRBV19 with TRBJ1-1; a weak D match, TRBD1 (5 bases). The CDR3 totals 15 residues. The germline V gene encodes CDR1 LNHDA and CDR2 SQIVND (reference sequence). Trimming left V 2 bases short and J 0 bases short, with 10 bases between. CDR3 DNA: TGTGCCAGTAGTATAACCGGGACTATGAACACTGAAGCTTTCTTT. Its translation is CASSITGTMNTEAFF.

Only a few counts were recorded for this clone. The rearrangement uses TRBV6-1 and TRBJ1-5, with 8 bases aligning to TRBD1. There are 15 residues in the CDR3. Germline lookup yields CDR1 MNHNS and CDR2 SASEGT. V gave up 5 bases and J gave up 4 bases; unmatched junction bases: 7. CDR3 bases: TGTGCCAGCAGTTTCCAGACAGGGGAAAATCAGCCCCAGCATTTT. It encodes CASSFQTGENQPQHF.